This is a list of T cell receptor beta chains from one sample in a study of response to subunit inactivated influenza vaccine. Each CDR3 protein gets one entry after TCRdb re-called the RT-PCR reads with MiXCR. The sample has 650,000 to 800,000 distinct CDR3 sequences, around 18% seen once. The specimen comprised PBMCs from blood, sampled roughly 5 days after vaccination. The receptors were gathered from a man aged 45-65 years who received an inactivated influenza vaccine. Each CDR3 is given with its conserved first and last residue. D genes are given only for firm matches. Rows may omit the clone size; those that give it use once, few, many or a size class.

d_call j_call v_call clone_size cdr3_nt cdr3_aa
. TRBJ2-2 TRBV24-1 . TGTGCCACCAGTGACCCATTTAACGCAGTCACCGGGGAGCTGTTTTTT CATSDPFNAVTGELFF
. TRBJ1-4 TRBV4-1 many TGCGCCAGCAGCCGAGTTGTCGTCCCAACTAATGAAAAACTGTTTTTT CASSRVVVPTNEKLFF
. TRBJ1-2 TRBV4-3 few TGCGCCAGCAGCCAAGATCGCGGGGCCGGTGGCTACACCTTC CASSQDRGAGGYTF
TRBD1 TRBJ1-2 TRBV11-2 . TGTGCCAGCAGCTTAACAGGGGGCTACTATGGCTACACCTTC CASSLTGGYYGYTF
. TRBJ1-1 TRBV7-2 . TGTGCCAGCAGCTTGTGGGGGGGCGGGTACACTGAAGCTTTCTTT CASSLWGGGYTEAFF
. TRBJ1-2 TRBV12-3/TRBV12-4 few TGTGCCAGCAGTCCGACCGCGAACCCGGGAGTCCATGGCTACACCTTC CASSPTANPGVHGYTF
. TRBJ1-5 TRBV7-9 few TGTGCCAGCAGCCACGACACAATCCTCCAGCCCCAGCATTTT CASSHDTILQPQHF
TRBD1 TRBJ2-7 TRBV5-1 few TGCGCCAGCGCGCGAGAGACAGGGAATATCTACGAGCAGTACTTC CASARETGNIYEQYF
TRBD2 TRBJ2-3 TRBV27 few TGTGCCAGCAGTTTCGCTAGCGGGGGCGCGGATACGCAGTATTTT CASSFASGGADTQYF
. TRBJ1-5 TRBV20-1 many TGCAGTGCTTTGGTCGGGGGGGCCAATCAGCCCCAGCATTTT CSALVGGANQPQHF
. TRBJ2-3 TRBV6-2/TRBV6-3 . TGTGCCAGCAGAATCAGGGGCACAGATACGCAGTATTTT CASRIRGTDTQYF
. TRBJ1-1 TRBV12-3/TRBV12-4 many TGTGCCAGCAGGGGCGGTCGGATAAGGAACACTGAAGCTTTCTTT CASRGGRIRNTEAFF
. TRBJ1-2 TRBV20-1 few TGCAGTGCCGCCGTCGCGGGCCGCTATGGCTACACCTTC CSAAVAGRYGYTF
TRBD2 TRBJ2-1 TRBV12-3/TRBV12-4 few TGTGCCAGCAGGTCCGGGACTAGCGGATACAATGAGCAGTTCTTC CASRSGTSGYNEQFF
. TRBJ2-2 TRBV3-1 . TGTGCCAGCAGGGCTTTTCAGGGACACACGGGCGGCGGGGAGCTGTTTTTT CASRAFQGHTGGGELFF
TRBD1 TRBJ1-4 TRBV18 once TGTGCCAGCTCACCCACAGGGGGCGCGACAACTAATGAAAAACTGTTTTTT CASSPTGGATTNEKLFF
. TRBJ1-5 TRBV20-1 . TGCAGTGCTAGGGGTCATACCAATCAGCCCCAGCATTTT CSARGHTNQPQHF
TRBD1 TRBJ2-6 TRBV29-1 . TGCAGCGTTGCCGCAGGGGGCCACTCTGGGGCCAACGTCCTGACTTTC CSVAAGGHSGANVLTF
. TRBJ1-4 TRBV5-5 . TGTGCCAGCAGCTGGAACCTCGGTCCTAATGAAAAACTGTTTTTT CASSWNLGPNEKLFF
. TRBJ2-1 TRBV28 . TGTGCCAGCAGTCCGATAGGGGATTATGAGCAGTTCTTC CASSPIGDYEQFF
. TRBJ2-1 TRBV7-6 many TGTGCCAGCAGCTTAGGATGGTTGCGCGGGTCGCGGGAGCAGTTCTTC CASSLGWLRGSREQFF
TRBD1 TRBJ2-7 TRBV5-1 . TGCGCCAGCAGCTACTGGACAGGGGGTCTCTCTCGGCAGTACTTC CASSYWTGGLSRQYF
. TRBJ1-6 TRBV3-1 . TGTGCCAGCAGCCTCGCCGCAAATTCACCCCTCCACTTT CASSLAANSPLHF
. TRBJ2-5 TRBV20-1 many TGCAGTGCTAGGGCCCCGCTGGGTCCACAAGAGACCCAGTACTTC CSARAPLGPQETQYF
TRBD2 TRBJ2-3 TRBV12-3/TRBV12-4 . TGTGCCAGCAGTTTAAGGGCTAGCGGAGATCACACAGATACGCAGTATTTT CASSLRASGDHTDTQYF
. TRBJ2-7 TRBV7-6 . TGTGCCAGCAGCTTAAACTCCGGGACTTTAATCCCCTACGAGCAGTACTTC CASSLNSGTLIPYEQYF
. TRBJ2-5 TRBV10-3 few TGTGCCATCAGTGAGTCGGGACTTCCCGGGGGAGAGACCCAGTACTTC CAISESGLPGGETQYF
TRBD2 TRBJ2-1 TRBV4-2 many TGTGCCAGCAGCCAAGATCTGGGCGGGGGAAACAATGAGCAGTTCTTC CASSQDLGGGNNEQFF
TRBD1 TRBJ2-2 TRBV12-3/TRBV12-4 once TGTGCCAGCAGTCCGAGGACAGGGGTCACCGGGGAGCTGTTTTTT CASSPRTGVTGELFF
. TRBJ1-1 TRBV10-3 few TGTGCCATCAGTACGACAGGTCAGAACACTGAAGCTTTCTTT CAISTTGQNTEAFF
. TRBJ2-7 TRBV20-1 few TGCAGTGCTCCAGGAGGCTCCCTAGGAACCCCATCCTCATACGAGCAGTACTTC CSAPGGSLGTPSSYEQYF
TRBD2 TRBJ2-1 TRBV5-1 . TGCGCCAGCAGCTGGACGACTAGCGTGATCTCCTACAATGAGCAGTTCTTC CASSWTTSVISYNEQFF
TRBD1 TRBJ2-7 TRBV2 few TGTGCCAGCAGAAACAGGGGGATAAGCGAGCAGTACTTC CASRNRGISEQYF
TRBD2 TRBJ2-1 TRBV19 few TGTGCCAGTAGTATATGGTCGGGAGGGGGCTACAATGAGCAGTTCTTC CASSIWSGGGYNEQFF
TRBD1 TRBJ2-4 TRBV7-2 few TGTGCCAGCAGCTTAGACAGGGGGCTGGACATTCAGTACTTC CASSLDRGLDIQYF
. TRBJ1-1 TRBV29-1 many TGCAGCGTTGAGGCAGGGAAGAACACTGAAGCTTTCTTT CSVEAGKNTEAFF
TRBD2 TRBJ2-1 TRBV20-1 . TGCAGTGCTAGCAGCCTACTAGCGGAGGACAATGAGCAGTTCTTC CSASSLLAEDNEQFF
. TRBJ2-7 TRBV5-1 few TGCGCCAGCAGCACCTCCGGGGTCCTCTCCTACGAGCAGTACTTC CASSTSGVLSYEQYF
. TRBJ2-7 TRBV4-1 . TGCGCCAGCAGCCAAGAGGTAAACGGGATTACCTCCTACGAGCAGTACTTC CASSQEVNGITSYEQYF
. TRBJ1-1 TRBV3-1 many TGTGCCAGCAGCCACGGCCTCACTGAAGCTTTCTTT CASSHGLTEAFF